This record concerns one T cell receptor beta chain sequence. The antigen remains unidentified. CDR3 length: 13 amino acids. Trimming removed 10 bases from V and 3 bases from J, with 16 bases in between. The germline V gene encodes CDR1 MDHEN and CDR2 SYDVKM. This sample stems from a study of shared clonotypes between healthy human individuals. Broader study findings: In this cohort, only blood was sampled, and tissue repertoires likely differ. Generally, estimated richness proved larger in naive subsets than it did in memory subsets. Genetic and exposure-history diversity was limited by the few donors.

Sorted-subset replicate PCRs used 150 to 200 ng DNA, approximately 33,000 T cell genomes. This table comes from immunoSEQ multiplex PCR, and its TCRdb copy is limited to in-frame clones, with some not included. The repertoire holds around 510,000 clones, with more than 95% as singletons. The J gene is TRBJ2-7, the V gene TRBV28, with unresolved D. The sequence was obtained from a woman in her twenties or thirties in good health. Input material: naive CD4+ T cells sorted from blood. Documented subset: CD45RA+ positively selected. The CDR3, as DNA: TGTGCCAACCGACCGTGGGCCGACTACGAGCAGTACTTC. Amino acid sequence: CANRPWADYEQYF.